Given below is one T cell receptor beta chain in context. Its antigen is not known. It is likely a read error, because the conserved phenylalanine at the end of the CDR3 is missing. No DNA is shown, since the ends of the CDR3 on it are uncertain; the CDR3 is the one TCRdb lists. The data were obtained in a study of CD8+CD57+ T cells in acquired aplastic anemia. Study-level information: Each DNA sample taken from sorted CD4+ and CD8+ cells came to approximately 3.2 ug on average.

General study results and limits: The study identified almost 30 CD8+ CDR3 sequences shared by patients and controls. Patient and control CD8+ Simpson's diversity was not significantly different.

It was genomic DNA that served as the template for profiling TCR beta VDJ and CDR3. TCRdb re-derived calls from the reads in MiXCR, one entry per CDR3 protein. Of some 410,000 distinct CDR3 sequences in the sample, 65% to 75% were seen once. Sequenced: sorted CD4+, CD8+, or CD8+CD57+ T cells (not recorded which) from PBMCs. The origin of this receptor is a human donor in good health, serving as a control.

This CDR3 is CATSRVGGEDDKYI. The J gene is TRBJ2-7, the V gene TRBV15; the table's D call, TRBD1, was not checked against the DNA. CDR1 is LNHNV, CDR2 YYDKDF, per germline (reference sequence). The CDR3 has 14 residues if both end residues are counted.